The 18 T cell receptor beta chains reported below all come from one sample, sequenced in a study of T cell responses to AZD1222 COVID-19 vaccine. Assay used: immunoSEQ multiplex PCR; TCRdb lists only in-frame clones, some missing. The data show 140,000 to 150,000 clones, roughly 89% seen once. This material consisted of peripheral blood, taken on day 0 of AZD1222 vaccination. The source of these receptors is an adult in good health.

The rearrangement uses TRBV2 and TRBJ1-2; D gene ambiguous. The CDR3 totals 13 residues. The V gene lost 11 bases and the J gene lost 3 bases, with 16 bases spanning the gap. Germline values: CDR1 SNHLY, CDR2 FYNNEI. For the CDR3, the DNA is TGTGCCGGTAAGGGTAATCAAGACTATGGCTACACCTTC. This gives the protein CAGKGNQDYGYTF. The variable domain in full, with the rest retrieved from reference TRBV2 and TRBJ1-2, is EPEVTQTPSHQVTQMGQEVILRCVPISNHLYFYWYRQILGQKVEFLVSFYNNEISEKSEIFDDQFSVERPDGSNFTLKIRSTKLEDSAMYFCAGKGNQDYGYTFGSGTRLTVV.

The sample holds one count of this clone. The chain joins TRBV4-2 to TRBJ2-7, with D perhaps TRBD2 (7 bases). Trimming removed 1 base at V and 5 bases at J, with 9 bases between. The germline gives CDR1 LGHNA, CDR2 YNFKEQ. This CDR3 is built from 13 residues. Here the CDR3 DNA reads TGTGCCAGCAGCCAAGCCGGGGGGCACGAGCAGTACTTC. As protein: CASSQAGGHEQYF.

The chain couples TRBV27 to TRBJ2-7, with D perhaps matching TRBD1 (5 bases). The CDR3 sequence is 13 residues long. The germline V and J ends were trimmed by 6 bases and 5 bases, with 14 bases remaining between them. Germline CDR1 is MNHEY and CDR2 is SMNVEV (reference sequence). Here the CDR3 reads CASSPPSRDEQYF. Written as DNA, the CDR3 is TGTGCCAGCAGCCCGCCCTCCAGGGACGAGCAGTACTTC.

The chain links TRBV3-1 (or the pseudogene TRBV3-2) to TRBJ2-7, with D maybe TRBD1 (6 bases). Trimming left V 2 bases short and J 7 bases short, with 12 bases between. Germline V lookup: CDR1 LGHDT, CDR2 YNNKEL (reference sequence). The CDR3 has 13 amino acids. CDR3 coding DNA: TGTGCCAGCAGCCAAAGGGGGACGGGGGAGCAGTACTTC. Amino acid sequence: CASSQRGTGEQYF.

This clone was picked up one time. The chain links TRBV3-1 (or the pseudogene TRBV3-2) to TRBJ2-7, with D unclear. The CDR3 consists of 12 residues. Trimming left V 3 bases short and J 9 bases short, with 12 bases between. Germline V gene sequence: CDR1 LGHDT, CDR2 YNNKEL (reference sequence). The CDR3, as DNA: TGTGCCAGCAGCCAGACGGCGTCTGGGCAGTACTTC. The encoded protein is CASSQTASGQYF.

This rearrangement joins TRBV3-1 (or the pseudogene TRBV3-2) to TRBJ1-1; weak D call: TRBD1 (6 bases). CDR1 and CDR2 from the germline V gene are LGHDT and YNNKEL (reference sequence). V was cut by 2 bases and J by 4 bases, with 14 bases left in between. The CDR3 covers 15 residues. The DNA for the CDR3 is TGTGCCAGCAGCCAAAGCGGGGGCGCCGGCACTGAAGCTTTCTTT. It codes for CASSQSGGAGTEAFF.

V and J are TRBV7-9 and TRBJ1-1; tentative D call: TRBD1 (6 bases). From germline, CDR1 is SEHNR and CDR2 FQNEAQ (reference sequence). Trimming pared 5 bases from V and 5 bases from J, leaving 15 bases between. CDR3 length: 14 amino acids. CDR3 nucleotides: TGTGCCAGCAGCCCCGTCGGGGGCAGAACTGAAGCTTTCTTT. Encoded protein: CASSPVGGRTEAFF.

The chain uses TRBV7-8 and TRBJ1-3; D gene ambiguous. This CDR3 region has 15 residues. V was cut by 2 bases and J by 0 bases, with 8 bases left in between. CDR1 is SGHVS and CDR2 is FQNEAQ in the germline V gene. CDR3 in amino acids: CASSLFPSSGNTIYF. The CDR3 DNA follows: TGTGCCAGCAGCTTATTTCCCAGCTCTGGAAACACCATATATTTT.

The chain recombines TRBV10-1 with TRBJ1-5; D not resolved. Germline CDR1 and CDR2: WNHNN and SYGVQD (reference sequence). Trimming took off 7 bases at V and 6 bases at J, with 19 bases between the two ends. The CDR3 runs to 15 residues. The CDR3 sequence is CASNTWRLGAQPQHF. The CDR3, as DNA: TGCGCCAGCAATACCTGGCGATTGGGTGCTCAGCCCCAGCATTTT.

Here the CDR3 reads CASGNEKLFF. The CDR3 DNA is TGTGCCAGCGGTAATGAAAAACTGTTTTTT. The V gene is TRBV12-3 or TRBV12-4, the J gene TRBJ1-4, with D unclear. The V and J ends lost 8 bases and 4 bases respectively, with 2 bases between them. The CDR3 consists of 10 residues.

The CDR3 is CASSSYPGQIDTNQPQHF. DNA of the CDR3: TGTGCCAGCAGCAGTTATCCCGGACAGATTGATACCAATCAGCCCCAGCATTTT. The rearrangement joins TRBV5-8 to TRBJ1-5; D might be TRBD1 (6 bases). The CDR3 length is 18 residues. V gave up 4 bases and J gave up 3 bases, with 23 bases separating them. Germline V gene sequence: CDR1 SGHTS, CDR2 YDEGEE.

V and J are TRBV11-3 and TRBJ2-7; perhaps TRBD1 as D (5 bases). Germline CDR1 and CDR2: SGHNT and YENEEA. This CDR3 contains 15 residues. Trimming cost V 3 bases and J 0 bases, with 12 bases left between them. DNA of the CDR3: TGTGCCAGCAGCTTGGGGCTACTACCCTCCTACGAGCAGTACTTC. This translates into CASSLGLLPSYEQYF.

This sequence joins TRBV10-3 and TRBJ2-7; possibly TRBD2 for D (6 bases). V was cut by 4 bases and J by 0 bases, with 16 bases left in between. The CDR3 length is 16 residues. Looked up from germline, CDR1 is ENHRY and CDR2 is SYGVKD. The chain's CDR3 is CAISGGVDSTSYEQYF. The DNA for the CDR3 is TGTGCCATCAGTGGGGGGGTAGACAGTACCTCCTACGAGCAGTACTTC.

This clone was detected only once. The chain couples TRBV14 to TRBJ2-2, with 9 positions matching TRBD2. The CDR3 sequence is 12 residues long. Trimming cost V 8 bases and J 9 bases; bases outside gene matches: 4. Per germline, CDR1 SGHDN and CDR2 FVKESK. CDR3 bases: TGTGCCAGCGCGGGGGGGTCGTGGGAGCTGTTTTTT. Protein: CASAGGSWELFF.

The chain couples TRBV20-1 to TRBJ2-7; D might be TRBD1 (5 bases). The CDR3 is 12 residues long. V was clipped by 3 bases and J by 2 bases, with 8 bases between them. The germline V gene encodes CDR1 DFQATT and CDR2 SNEGSKA (reference sequence). The CDR3 loop reads CSASRGPYEQYF. The CDR3 nucleotides are TGCAGTGCTAGTAGGGGCCCCTACGAGCAGTACTTC.

The rearrangement links TRBV7-8 to TRBJ2-1; D assignment may be TRBD1 or TRBD2 (5 bases each). V shed 5 bases and J shed 4 bases, with 18 bases lying between them. This CDR3 region has 16 residues. Germline V gene data show CDR1 as SGHVS and CDR2 as FQNEAQ. Written as DNA, the CDR3 is TGTGCCAGCAGCGAAGCCGGGACCCAAATATACAATGAGCAGTTCTTC. Amino acids: CASSEAGTQIYNEQFF.

This clone was seen a handful of times. This rearrangement joins TRBV12-3 or TRBV12-4 to TRBJ2-1; no clear D. CDR3 length: 11 residues. The V gene lost 7 bases and the J gene lost 7 bases, with 8 bases spanning the gap. The chain's CDR3 is CASKYRNEQFF. The DNA for the CDR3 is TGTGCCAGCAAGTATAGAAATGAGCAGTTCTTC.

This rearrangement joins TRBV5-6 to TRBJ1-5; D remains ambiguous. Germline CDR1 SGHDT, CDR2 YYEEEE. Trimming stripped 2 bases from V and 1 base from J, with 13 bases between. This CDR3 spans 16 amino acids. The CDR3, as DNA: TGTGCCAGCAGCTTCTCAGCGGGCCCAAGCAATCAGCCCCAGCATTTT. Translated, it gives CASSFSAGPSNQPQHF.